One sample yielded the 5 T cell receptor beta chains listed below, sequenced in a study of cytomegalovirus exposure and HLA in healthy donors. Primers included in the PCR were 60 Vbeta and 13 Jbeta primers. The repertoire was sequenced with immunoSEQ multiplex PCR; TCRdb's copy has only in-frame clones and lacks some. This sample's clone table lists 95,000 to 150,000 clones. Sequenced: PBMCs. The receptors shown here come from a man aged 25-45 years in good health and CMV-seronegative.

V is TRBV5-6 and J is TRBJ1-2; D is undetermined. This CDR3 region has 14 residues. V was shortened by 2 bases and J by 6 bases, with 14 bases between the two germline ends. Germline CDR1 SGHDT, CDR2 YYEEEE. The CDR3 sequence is CASSFAGMGHGYTF. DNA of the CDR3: TGTGCCAGCAGCTTCGCGGGGATGGGCCATGGCTACACCTTC.

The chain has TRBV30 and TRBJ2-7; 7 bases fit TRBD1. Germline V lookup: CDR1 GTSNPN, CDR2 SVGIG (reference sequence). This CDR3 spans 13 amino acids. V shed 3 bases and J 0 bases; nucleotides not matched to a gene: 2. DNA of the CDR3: TGTGCCTGGAGGCGGACAGGCTCCTACGAGCAGTACTTC. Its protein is CAWRRTGSYEQYF. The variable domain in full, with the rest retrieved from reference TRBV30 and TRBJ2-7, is SQTIHQWPATLVQPVGSPLSLECTVEGTSNPNLYWYRQAAGRGLQLLFYSVGIGQISSEVPQNLSASRPQDRQFILSSKKLLLSDSGFYLCAWRRTGSYEQYFGPGTRLTVT.

In nucleotides, the CDR3 is TGCAGCGTTGTCGATGTGGGCCCTGGGGGCTACACCTTC. Protein: CSVVDVGPGGYTF. The genes are TRBV29-1 and TRBJ1-2; D unresolved. In germline, CDR1 is SQVTM, CDR2 ANQGSEA. The germline V and J ends were trimmed by 4 bases and 8 bases, with 17 bases remaining between them. CDR3 length: 13 amino acids.

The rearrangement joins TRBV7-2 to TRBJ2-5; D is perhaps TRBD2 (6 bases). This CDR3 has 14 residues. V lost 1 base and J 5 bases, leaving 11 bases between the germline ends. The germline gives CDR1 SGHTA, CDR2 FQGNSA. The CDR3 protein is CASSLGRASETQYF. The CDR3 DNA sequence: TGTGCCAGCAGCTTAGGGAGGGCTTCCGAGACCCAGTACTTC.

The CDR3 DNA reads TGCAGCGTCGCTGGGACAGGACCTGAAAAACTGTTTTTT. This encodes CSVAGTGPEKLFF. The gene calls are TRBV29-1 and TRBJ1-4; 8 nucleotides agree with TRBD1. V lost 6 bases and J lost 7; bases outside the gene matches: 7. The length of the CDR3 is 13 residues. The V gene's germline CDR1 is SQVTM and CDR2 ANQGSEA.